The 5 T cell receptor beta chains reported below all come from one sample, sequenced in a study of shared clonotypes between healthy human individuals. This table comes from immunoSEQ multiplex PCR, and its TCRdb copy is limited to in-frame clones, with some not included. The table has 2 million to 2.5 million clones, approximately 96% seen once. Specimen: naive CD4+ T cells sorted from blood. As for subset: CD45RA+ positively selected. These receptors were obtained from a man between 18 and 29 years old in good health.

The J gene is TRBJ2-5, the V gene TRBV2; TRBD2 matches at 7 bases. The CDR3 contains 12 residues. Germline loops: CDR1 SNHLY, CDR2 FYNNEI. Unmatched junction bases numbered 4, after V lost 9 bases and J lost 3 bases. CDR3 loop: CASLGGEETQYF. CDR3 nucleotides: TGTGCCAGTCTGGGGGGGGAAGAGACCCAGTACTTC.

With respect to this clone: The same CDR3 arises from other DNA sequences in this sample as well. The rearrangement joins TRBV10-1 to TRBJ1-1; D is perhaps TRBD1 (6 bases). Germline loops: CDR1 WNHNN, CDR2 SYGVQD (reference sequence). This CDR3 region has 14 residues. V lost 3 bases and J 4 bases, leaving 12 bases between the germline ends. The CDR3 loop reads CASSESRGGTEAFF. For the CDR3, the DNA is TGCGCCAGCAGTGAATCTAGAGGGGGCACTGAAGCTTTCTTT.

The chain carries TRBV10-1 and TRBJ1-1; the D gene is possibly TRBD1 (5 bases). Trimming left V 0 bases short and J 5 bases short, with 16 bases between. This CDR3 has 16 residues. Germline lookup yields CDR1 WNHNN and CDR2 SYGVQD (reference sequence). The CDR3 protein is CASSESRAGSRTEAFF. The CDR3 DNA follows: TGCGCCAGCAGTGAGTCACGGGCAGGGTCAAGGACTGAAGCTTTCTTT.

The chain uses TRBV7-2 and TRBJ2-2; 8 positions match TRBD1. Germline CDR1 SGHTA, CDR2 FQGNSA. This CDR3 is 15 amino acids long. J lost 6 bases, V lost 1 base, and 4 bases had no gene match. The CDR3 DNA sequence: TGTGCCAGCAGCTTAGGGACAGGGCATTCCGGGGAGCTGTTTTTT. Protein sequence: CASSLGTGHSGELFF. The full variable domain, its missing parts supplied by reference TRBV7-2 and TRBJ2-2, is GAGVSQSPSNKVTEKGKDVELRCDPISGHTALYWYRQSLGQGLEFLIYFQGNSAPDKSGLPSDRFSAERTGGSVSTLTIQRTQQEDSAVYLCASSLGTGHSGELFFGEGSRLTVL.

The rearrangement links TRBV6-5 to TRBJ2-7, with D unclear. From germline, CDR1 is MNHEY and CDR2 SVGAGI. CDR3 size: 16 residues. Trimming left V 0 bases short and J 0 bases short, with 12 bases between. CDR3 sequence reads: CASSYSYLRSSYEQYF. The CDR3 nucleotides are TGTGCCAGCAGTTACTCTTATCTCCGAAGCTCCTACGAGCAGTACTTC.